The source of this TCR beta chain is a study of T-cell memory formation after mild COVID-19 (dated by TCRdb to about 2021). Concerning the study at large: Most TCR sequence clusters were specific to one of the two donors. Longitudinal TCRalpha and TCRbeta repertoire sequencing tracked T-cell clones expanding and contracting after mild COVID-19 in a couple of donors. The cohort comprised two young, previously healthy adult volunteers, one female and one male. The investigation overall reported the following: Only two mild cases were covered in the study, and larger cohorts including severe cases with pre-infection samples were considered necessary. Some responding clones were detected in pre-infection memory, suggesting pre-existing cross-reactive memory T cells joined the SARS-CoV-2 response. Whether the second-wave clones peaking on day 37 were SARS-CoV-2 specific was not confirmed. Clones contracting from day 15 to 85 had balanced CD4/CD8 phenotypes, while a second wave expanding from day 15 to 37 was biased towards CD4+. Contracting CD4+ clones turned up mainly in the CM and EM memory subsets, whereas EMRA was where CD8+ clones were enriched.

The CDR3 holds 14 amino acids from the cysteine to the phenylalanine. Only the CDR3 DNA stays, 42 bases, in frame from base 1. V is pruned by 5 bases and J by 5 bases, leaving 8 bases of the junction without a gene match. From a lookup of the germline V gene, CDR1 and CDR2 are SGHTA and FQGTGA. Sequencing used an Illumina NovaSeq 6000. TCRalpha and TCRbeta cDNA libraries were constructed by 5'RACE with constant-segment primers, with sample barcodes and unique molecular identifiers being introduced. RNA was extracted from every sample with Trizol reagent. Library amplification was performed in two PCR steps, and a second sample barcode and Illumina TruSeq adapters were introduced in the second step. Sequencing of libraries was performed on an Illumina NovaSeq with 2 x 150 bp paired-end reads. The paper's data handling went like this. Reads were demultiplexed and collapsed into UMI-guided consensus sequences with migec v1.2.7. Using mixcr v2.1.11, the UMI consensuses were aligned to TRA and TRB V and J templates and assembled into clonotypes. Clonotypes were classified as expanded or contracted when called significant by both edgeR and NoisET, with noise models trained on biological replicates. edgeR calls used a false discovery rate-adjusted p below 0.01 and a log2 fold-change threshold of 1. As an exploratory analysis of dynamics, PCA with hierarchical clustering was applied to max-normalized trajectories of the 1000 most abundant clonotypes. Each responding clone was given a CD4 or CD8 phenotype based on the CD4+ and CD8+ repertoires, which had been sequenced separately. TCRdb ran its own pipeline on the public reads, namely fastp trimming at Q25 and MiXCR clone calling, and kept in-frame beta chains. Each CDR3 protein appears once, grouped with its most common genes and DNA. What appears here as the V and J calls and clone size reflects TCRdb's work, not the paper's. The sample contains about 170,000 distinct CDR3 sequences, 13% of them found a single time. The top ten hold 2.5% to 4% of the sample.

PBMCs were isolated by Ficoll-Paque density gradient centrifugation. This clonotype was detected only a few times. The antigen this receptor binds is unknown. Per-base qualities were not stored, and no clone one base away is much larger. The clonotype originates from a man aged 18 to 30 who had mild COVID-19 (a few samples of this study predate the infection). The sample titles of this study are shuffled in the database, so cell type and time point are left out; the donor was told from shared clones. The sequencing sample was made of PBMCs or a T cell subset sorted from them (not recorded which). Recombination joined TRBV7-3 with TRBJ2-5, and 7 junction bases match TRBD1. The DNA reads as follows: TGTGCCAGCAGCACCGACAGGGCCGGGGAGACCCAGTACTTC. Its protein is CASSTDRAGETQYF.